This T cell receptor beta chain was captured by sequencing in a study of regulatory T cells in long-lasting Graves disease. The CDR3 runs to 13 residues. V was clipped by 3 bases and J by 6 bases, with 11 bases between them. The germline V gene encodes CDR1 MNHEY and CDR2 SMNVEV (reference sequence). The authors built TCR beta libraries using iRepertoire HTBI primers and Arm-PCR of CDR3 regions. TCRdb independently ran MiXCR on the multiplex PCR reads; one entry per CDR3 protein. The profile shows 500,000 or so distinct CDR3 sequences, about 17% of them singletons. Time point: newly diagnosed GD, antithyroid drugs for less than 3 months. Extracted PBMC RNA gave rise to the TCR library. This clonotype has just a few counts. This sample was also put to use in a study of T cells in Graves' hyperthyroidism and ophthalmopathy.

The chain recombines TRBV27 with TRBJ1-2; D is undetermined. The specimen comprised peripheral blood mononuclear cells (PBMCs), sampled at new diagnosis, from a patient treated with antithyroid drugs. The TCR was taken from a man aged 40-55 years with Graves disease. This chain's CDR3 is CASSFNSRHGYTF. In DNA form, the CDR3 reads TGTGCCAGCAGTTTCAACAGCCGGCATGGCTACACCTTC.